Sequencing of this T cell receptor (beta chain) was carried out in a study of blood T cell repertoires in COVID-19. This CDR3 is 16 amino acids long. V lost 1 base and J lost 5, with 12 bases in between. Germline loops: CDR1 MGHDK, CDR2 SYGVNS. The protocol was immunoSEQ multiplex PCR, while the TCRdb copy is restricted to in-frame clones and leaves out a portion. The sample gives over 200,000 clones, about 88% of which show up once; less than 3% is in the top ten. The source material was peripheral blood. This receptor was identified in a woman aged 60 to 75 with acute or convalescent COVID-19. V usage is TRBV25-1 and J usage is TRBJ1-6; a weak D match, TRBD1 (5 bases). In nucleotides, the CDR3 is TGTGCCAGCAGTGAATCCGGTAGGGGTAATAATTCACCCCTCCACTTT. It is translated as CASSESGRGNNSPLHF.